Listed below are T cell receptor beta chains from one sample, sequenced in a study of blood T cell repertoires in COVID-19. Sequenced by immunoSEQ multiplex PCR; TCRdb stores in-frame clones only, minus some. The sample consists of some 150,000 clones, roughly 80% of them appearing once. Sequencing was performed on peripheral blood. These receptors all stem from a human donor in a cohort sampled during active COVID-19. CDR3s include the opening cysteine and the closing phenylalanine or tryptophan. The D gene is left open where the match is weak. The listing skips clone size in some rows; elsewhere it reads once, few, many or a size class.

clone_size d_call cdr3_length j_call v_call cdr3_nt cdr3_aa
NA NA 14 TRBJ1-5 TRBV30 TGTGCCTGGAGTGTGGACAGCCTAAATCAGCCCCAGCATTTT CAWSVDSLNQPQHF
NA NA 15 TRBJ1-1 TRBV2 TGTGCCAGCAGTGAGGTGTGGAGGATGAACACTGAAGCTTTCTTT CASSEVWRMNTEAFF
NA NA 15 TRBJ1-4 TRBV7-9 TGTGCCAGCAGCCCAGGGATTGCAACTAATGAAAAACTGTTTTTT CASSPGIATNEKLFF
NA NA 15 TRBJ2-2 TRBV19 TGTGCCAGTAGTCCCCGGGACACGCTCACCGGGGAGCTGTTTTTT CASSPRDTLTGELFF
NA NA 13 TRBJ2-3 TRBV12-3/TRBV12-4 TGTGCCAGCAGCCACCCAGGGAAAGATACGCAGTATTTT CASSHPGKDTQYF
NA NA 14 TRBJ1-6 TRBV5-1 TGCGCCAGCAGCTTGGGGGGGGACAATTCACCCCTCCACTTT CASSLGGDNSPLHF
NA NA 13 TRBJ2-7 TRBV7-6 TGTGCCAGCAGCTTAGGCAGCGACTACGAGCAGTACTTC CASSLGSDYEQYF
NA NA 14 TRBJ2-2 TRBV7-9 TGTGCCAGCAGATCGGAGCCGGGCACCGGGGAGCTGTTTTTT CASRSEPGTGELFF
NA NA 15 TRBJ1-4 TRBV11-2 TGTGCCAGCAGCTCACCGGGACTCGGGAATGAAAAACTGTTTTTT CASSSPGLGNEKLFF
NA NA 16 TRBJ1-6 TRBV7-2 TGTGCCAGCAGCTTAATAGACGGAGTCGCCGCTTCACCCCTCCACTTT CASSLIDGVAASPLHF
few NA 14 TRBJ1-5 TRBV10-1 TGCGCCAGCACCTGGACAGAAACAAATCAGCCCCAGCATTTT CASTWTETNQPQHF
NA NA 12 TRBJ2-7 TRBV29-1 TGCAGCGTTGAAGGTGCTACCTACGAGCAGTACTTC CSVEGATYEQYF
once TRBD1 15 TRBJ2-5 TRBV27 TGTGCCAGCAGTTTAGGGCAGGGGGCGTTGGAGACCCAGTACTTC CASSLGQGALETQYF
NA TRBD1 16 TRBJ1-3 TRBV6-4 TGTGCCAGCTACCATGATACGGACAGGGCTGGAAACACCATATATTTT CASYHDTDRAGNTIYF
NA TRBD1 16 TRBJ1-1 TRBV5-1 TGCGCCAGGTCACAAACCCACAGGGGGGCGAACACTGAAGCTTTCTTT CARSQTHRGANTEAFF
NA TRBD1 15 TRBJ1-2 TRBV7-2 TGTGCCAGCAGCTCCCGAGGAGGGGGCGCCTCTGGCTACACCTTC CASSSRGGGASGYTF
once NA 16 TRBJ2-1 TRBV27 TGTGCCAGCACATCCCGACTAGATTGGCGGATAGGTGAGCAGTTCTTC CASTSRLDWRIGEQFF
NA NA 15 TRBJ2-7 TRBV4-3 TGCGCCAGCAGCCAAGAGTGGAGGTTCTCCTACGAGCAGTACTTC CASSQEWRFSYEQYF
NA NA 15 TRBJ2-2 TRBV14 TGTGCCAGCAGCCCCTCCGCCCGGGGCACCGGGGAGCTGTTTTTT CASSPSARGTGELFF
NA TRBD1 17 TRBJ1-2 TRBV19 TGTGCCAGTAGTACGCAAGACAAGGGGGCAAAGGGCTATGGCTACACCTTC CASSTQDKGAKGYGYTF
NA TRBD1 16 TRBJ2-1 TRBV9 TGTGCCAGCAGCGTAGGGGACAGGGTAGGTGGCAATGAGCAGTTCTTC CASSVGDRVGGNEQFF
NA TRBD2 14 TRBJ2-7 TRBV18 TGTGCCAGCAGCCGGGCGTCACGGGAGGACGAGCAGTACTTC CASSRASREDEQYF
once NA 15 TRBJ1-2 TRBV3-1/TRBV3-2 TGTGCCAGCAGCCGCGGAGTCGGGGAGGCCTATGGCTACACCTTC CASSRGVGEAYGYTF
NA TRBD1 16 TRBJ2-2 TRBV5-1 TGCGCCAGCAGCTTGGGGACAGGGGCGAGAACCGGGGAGCTGTTTTTT CASSLGTGARTGELFF
many TRBD2 15 TRBJ2-1 TRBV6-5 TGTGCCAGCAGAGGACTAGCTAACTCCTACAATGAGCAGTTCTTC CASRGLANSYNEQFF
NA TRBD1 14 TRBJ1-4 TRBV10-3 TGTGCCATCAGTGGGACAGGGGTGGGTGAAAAACTGTTTTTT CAISGTGVGEKLFF
NA NA 14 TRBJ2-1 TRBV18 TGTGCCAGCTCACCACCGGAGGATCCGCTTGAGCAGTTCTTC CASSPPEDPLEQFF
NA NA 13 TRBJ2-2 TRBV14 TGTGCCAGCAGCCCCTCAGGGCCCGGGGAGCTGTTTTTT CASSPSGPGELFF
NA NA 13 TRBJ1-4 TRBV18 TGTGCCAGCTCGCCCCAGGAAGGCGAAAAACTGTTTTTT CASSPQEGEKLFF
NA NA 13 TRBJ1-2 TRBV5-1 TGCGCCAGCAGCTTGACAACTAACTATGGCTACACCTTC CASSLTTNYGYTF
NA TRBD2 14 TRBJ2-3 TRBV11-3 TGTGCCAGCAGTAGGGCGGGGGGATTAGATACGCAGTATTTT CASSRAGGLDTQYF
NA TRBD1 14 TRBJ1-1 TRBV28 TGTGCCAGCACCGAAGGGACAGACAACACTGAAGCTTTCTTT CASTEGTDNTEAFF
once NA 14 TRBJ1-5 TRBV6-5 TGTGCCAGCAGTTACGCAGGGCGAGATCAGCCCCAGCATTTT CASSYAGRDQPQHF
NA NA 13 TRBJ1-1 TRBV12-3/TRBV12-4 TGTGCCAGCAGGGAACAGGGACGGCCTGAAGCTTTCTTT CASREQGRPEAFF
NA TRBD2 17 TRBJ2-5 TRBV4-1 TGCGCCAGCAGCCAAGGGGTAGCGGGGGGACCACAAGAGACCCAGTACTTC CASSQGVAGGPQETQYF
NA NA 14 TRBJ2-3 TRBV4-2 TGTGCCAGCAGCCAAGATCGGAGCACAGATACGCAGTATTTT CASSQDRSTDTQYF
once NA 16 TRBJ2-2 TRBV5-3 TGTGCCAGAAGCCTCTCGGGGGGCCCGAAGGTCGGGGAGCTGTTTTTT CARSLSGGPKVGELFF
NA NA 17 TRBJ2-3 TRBV4-1 TGCGCCAGCAGCCAAGATCGGAGGGGGGGAGGCACAGATACGCAGTATTTT CASSQDRRGGGTDTQYF
NA NA 13 TRBJ2-7 TRBV19 TGTGCCAGTAGCTCCACCTCCCAGGGCAGGCAGTACTTC CASSSTSQGRQYF
NA NA 13 TRBJ1-6 TRBV5-1 TGCGCCAGCAGCTTGGCGGGGGGTTCACCCCTCCACTTT CASSLAGGSPLHF
NA NA 14 TRBJ2-5 TRBV28 TGTGCCAGCAGTTCCGGGACAACTCAAGAGACCCAGTACTTC CASSSGTTQETQYF
NA NA 13 TRBJ1-1 TRBV3-1/TRBV3-2 TGTGCCAGCAGCCCTCACCGCGGAGTGGAAGCTTTCTTT CASSPHRGVEAFF
NA TRBD1 15 TRBJ2-7 TRBV18 TGTGCCAGCTCTTCCGGGACAGGGGTCCCCGGGGAGCAGTACTTC CASSSGTGVPGEQYF
NA TRBD1 15 TRBJ2-7 TRBV5-4 TGTGCCAGCAGCCGCCGGGACAGGAGCTCCTACGAGCAGTACTTC CASSRRDRSSYEQYF
NA TRBD1 14 TRBJ2-5 TRBV7-3 TGTGCCAGCAGCTTGGGACAGGCTACGGAGACCCAGTACTTC CASSLGQATETQYF
NA NA 15 TRBJ2-7 TRBV29-1 TGCAGCGTTGAAGGGGCCCGCAAGGGGTACTACGAGCAGTACTTC CSVEGARKGYYEQYF
NA TRBD1 13 TRBJ1-2 TRBV7-2 TGTGCCAGCGGCAGGGGGGTGGGCTATGGCTACACCTTC CASGRGVGYGYTF